The 26 T cell receptor beta chains presented below share a single source sample, sequenced in a study of CD8 T cells in Susac syndrome. RNA totalling roughly 0.45 to 1 ug underwent reverse transcription with random hexamers. TCRdb passed the immunoSEQ multiplex PCR reads through MiXCR, listing each CDR3 protein once. The sample shows about 110,000 distinct CDR3 sequences, around 95% of them seen only once. The sample comprised CD4+ T cells from PBMCs. Receptor source: a human donor in good health.

The chain combines TRBV5-1 with TRBJ2-2; TRBD1 is a possible D gene (6 bases). The CDR3 has 15 residues. Germline V lookup: CDR1 SGHRS, CDR2 YFSETQ. V was clipped by 1 base and J by 7 bases, with 14 bases between them. CDR3 in amino acids: CASSLSVQGIGELFF. CDR3 nucleotides: TGCGCCAGCAGCTTGTCGGTACAGGGAATCGGGGAGCTGTTTTTT.

This clonotype was seen just once. The chain recombines TRBV6-2 or TRBV6-3 with TRBJ2-7; 9 nucleotides match TRBD1. Germline lookup yields CDR1 MNHEY and CDR2 SVGEGT. V was clipped by 5 bases and J by 1 base; unmatched bases: 6. The CDR3 totals 15 residues. The CDR3 coding sequence is TGTGCCAGCAGTGGACAGGGGCGAACGTCCTACGAGCAGTACTTC. Its protein product is CASSGQGRTSYEQYF.

The rearrangement joins TRBV2 to TRBJ1-2, with D possibly being TRBD1 (6 bases). The CDR3 is 14 amino acids. The V gene lost 6 bases and the J gene lost 2 bases, with 13 bases spanning the gap. The germline V gene has CDR1 SNHLY and CDR2 FYNNEI. The DNA of the CDR3 is TGTGCCAGCAGATACAGGGAGGGGAACTATGGCTACACCTTC. This codes for CASRYREGNYGYTF.

The chain is built from TRBV5-1 and TRBJ1-2; D is possibly TRBD1 (5 bases). The CDR3 consists of 15 residues. Germline CDR1 and CDR2: SGHRS and YFSETQ. Trimming stripped 0 bases from V and 0 bases from J, with 9 bases between. Here the CDR3 DNA reads TGCGCCAGCAGCTTGGGAGGGGAGTCTAACTATGGCTACACCTTC. Translation: CASSLGGESNYGYTF.

The chain combines TRBV7-2 with TRBJ2-1; unclear D gene. CDR1 is SGHTA, CDR2 FQGNSA, per germline. This CDR3 is 14 amino acids long. V lost 5 bases to trimming and J lost 5 bases, with 13 bases between them. Here the CDR3 reads CASSPEWTHNEQFF. Here the CDR3 DNA reads TGTGCCAGCAGCCCTGAGTGGACGCACAATGAGCAGTTCTTC.

This chain connects TRBV7-3 to TRBJ1-6; 8 nucleotides agree with TRBD1. The length of the CDR3 is 15 residues. The ends lost 2 bases at V and 6 bases at J; junction bases unmatched: 3. In germline, CDR1 is SGHTA, CDR2 FQGTGA. The CDR3 is CASSLRTGRNSPLHF. The CDR3 region has the DNA TGTGCCAGCAGCTTACGGACAGGGCGTAATTCACCCCTCCACTTT.

The rearrangement links TRBV3-1 to TRBJ2-3; D is undetermined. This CDR3 comprises 14 residues. Germline-derived CDR1 and CDR2 are LGHDT and YNNKEL (reference sequence). The V gene lost 0 bases and the J gene lost 11 bases, with 15 bases spanning the gap. Here the CDR3 DNA reads TGTGCCAGCAGCCAAGATAGAAGACGACGTATGCAGTATTTT. This gives the protein CASSQDRRRRMQYF.

The V call is TRBV29-1, the J call TRBJ2-2, with TRBD1 matching over 8 bases. There are 13 residues in the CDR3. Per germline, CDR1 SQVTM and CDR2 ANQGSEA. The V segment lost 7 bases and the J segment 5 bases; nucleotides outside the gene matches: 6. The DNA of the CDR3 is TGCAGCGCCCATCGACAGGGGACCGGGGAGCTGTTTTTT. This gives the protein CSAHRQGTGELFF.

The chain is built from TRBV2 and TRBJ2-3; possibly TRBD1 or TRBD2 for D (5 bases each). The CDR3 totals 16 residues. The V end was cut by 8 bases, the J end by 1 base, with 19 bases between. Germline values: CDR1 SNHLY, CDR2 FYNNEI. The CDR3, as DNA: TGTGCCAGCGCACAGTGGGGCTTGAGGGGCACAGATACGCAGTATTTT. It is translated as CASAQWGLRGTDTQYF.

The chain has TRBV20-1 and TRBJ2-1; 8 bases line up with TRBD2. Germline values: CDR1 DFQATT, CDR2 SNEGSKA (reference sequence). V gave up 2 bases and J gave up 0 bases; unmatched junction bases: 6. The length of the CDR3 is 16 residues. CDR3 sequence reads: CSARQLAAGSYNEQFF. CDR3 bases: TGCAGTGCTAGACAACTAGCGGCTGGCTCCTACAATGAGCAGTTCTTC.

The CDR3 here is CASVVGQGVVYEQYF. For the CDR3, the DNA is TGTGCCAGCGTTGTCGGACAGGGGGTTGTCTACGAGCAGTACTTC. V gene TRBV7-2 combines with J gene TRBJ2-7, with TRBD1 matching 10 bases. Germline values: CDR1 SGHTA, CDR2 FQGNSA. V gave up 8 bases and J gave up 3 bases; unmatched junction bases: 10. The CDR3 runs to 15 residues. The full variable domain, rest sourced from reference TRBV7-2 and TRBJ2-7, is GAGVSQSPSNKVTEKGKDVELRCDPISGHTALYWYRQSLGQGLEFLIYFQGNSAPDKSGLPSDRFSAERTGGSVSTLTIQRTQQEDSAVYLCASVVGQGVVYEQYFGPGTRLTVT.

The CDR3 DNA follows: TGCGCCAGCAGCTTTAATTGGCAGCAAAGCACAGATACGCAGTATTTT. It yields the protein CASSFNWQQSTDTQYF. The chain recombines TRBV5-1 with TRBJ2-3; no clear D. Germline loops: CDR1 SGHRS, CDR2 YFSETQ. V was shortened by 2 bases and J by 0 bases, with 13 bases between the two germline ends. This CDR3 region has 16 residues.

The V gene is TRBV29-1, the J gene TRBJ1-1, with D unclear. Germline-derived CDR1 and CDR2 are SQVTM and ANQGSEA. This CDR3 spans 12 amino acids. Trimming took 5 bases from V and 1 from J, leaving 8 bases between them. The CDR3 loop reads CSVRTTNTEAFF. The CDR3 nucleotides read TGCAGCGTTAGAACGACGAACACTGAAGCTTTCTTT.

The chain uses TRBV28 and TRBJ2-7, with D maybe TRBD1 (6 bases). Trimming pared 7 bases from V and 2 bases from J, leaving 12 bases between. The germline CDR1 and CDR2 sequences are MDHEN and SYDVKM. CDR3 size: 13 residues. In DNA form, the CDR3 reads TGTGCCAGCAAAACAGGGCTTACCTACGAGCAGTACTTC. Translated, it gives CASKTGLTYEQYF.

V is TRBV28 and J is TRBJ2-3; TRBD2 is a possible D gene (6 bases). V was clipped by 5 bases and J by 9 bases, with 21 bases between them. CDR3 size: 15 residues. Germline V gives CDR1 MDHEN, CDR2 SYDVKM. Written as DNA, the CDR3 is TGTGCCAGCAGTGGCATCCTGGAGGGTTCCTTCACGCAGTATTTT. Translating it yields CASSGILEGSFTQYF.

This chain uses TRBV3-1 with TRBJ2-2, with 9 nucleotides matching TRBD1. Germline CDR1 and CDR2: LGHDT and YNNKEL (reference sequence). J was trimmed by 3 bases and V by 0 bases; bases with no gene match: 14. The CDR3 spans 20 residues. CDR3 sequence reads: CASSQDLLRNRGLDTGELFF. CDR3 in DNA: TGTGCCAGCAGCCAAGACCTCTTACGAAACAGGGGGCTGGACACCGGGGAGCTGTTTTTT. Full variable domain (rest looked up from reference TRBV3-1 and TRBJ2-2): DTAVSQTPKYLVTQMGNDKSIKCEQNLGHDTMYWYKQDSKKFLKIMFSYNNKELIINETVPNRFSPKSPDKAHLNLHINSLELGDSAVYFCASSQDLLRNRGLDTGELFFGEGSRLTVL.

This rearrangement joins TRBV28 to TRBJ2-7; D possibly corresponds to TRBD1 (5 bases). The V end was cut by 4 bases, the J end by 7 bases, with 14 bases between. Germline V gene sequence: CDR1 MDHEN, CDR2 SYDVKM. The CDR3 sequence is 13 residues long. CDR3 DNA: TGTGCCAGCAGTTGGTCAGGGTTGAAGGAGCAGTACTTC. Translated: CASSWSGLKEQYF.

This sequence joins TRBV28 and TRBJ2-7; perhaps D is TRBD1 or TRBD2 (10 bases each). Trimming shortened V by 6 bases and J by 4 bases, and 22 bases separated the two germline ends. Germline CDR1 reads MDHEN; CDR2 reads SYDVKM. The CDR3 length is 16 residues. The chain's CDR3 is CASRTGGGSGGYEQYF. CDR3 coding DNA: TGTGCCAGCAGGACAGGGGGCGGTAGCGGGGGGTACGAGCAGTACTTC.

The V call is TRBV6-5, the J call TRBJ1-6; TRBD1 might be the D (5 bases). This CDR3 contains 14 residues. Trimming pared 5 bases from V and 7 bases from J, leaving 12 bases between. Germline V gene data show CDR1 as MNHEY and CDR2 as SVGAGI. This CDR3 reads CASSTGTENSPLHF. In DNA, the CDR3 is TGTGCCAGCAGTACCGGGACGGAGAATTCACCCCTCCACTTT.

The chain uses TRBV4-2 and TRBJ1-1; D not resolved. CDR3 length: 14 amino acids. The V gene lost 0 bases and the J gene lost 2 bases, with 7 bases spanning the gap. CDR1 LGHNA and CDR2 YNFKEQ come from the germline V gene. As DNA, the CDR3 is TGTGCCAGCAGCCAAGAGTTGGATAACACTGAAGCTTTCTTT. As protein: CASSQELDNTEAFF.

About this clonotype: An end of the junction does not agree with germline; a read error may underlie this. The V and J genes are TRBV7-7 and TRBJ1-1; D uncertain. This CDR3 region has 16 residues. Germline assignment: CDR1 SSHAT and CDR2 FNYEAQ (reference sequence). The CDR3 DNA follows: TGTGCTAGCAGCTCCGGAGTCAGACTAATGAACACTGAAGCTTTCTTT. Translated: CASSSGVRLMNTEAFF.

The rearrangement joins TRBV3-1 to TRBJ2-7, with a tentative D call TRBD2 (7 bases). Trimming removed 2 bases at V and 6 bases at J, with 17 bases between. This CDR3 region has 15 residues. Per germline, CDR1 LGHDT and CDR2 YNNKEL (reference sequence). CDR3 coding DNA: TGTGCCAGCAGCCAAAAGGGGGGGGACGTCAGCGAGCAGTACTTC. Its protein product is CASSQKGGDVSEQYF.

CDR3 sequence reads: CASSVTEYQETQYF. CDR3 DNA: TGTGCCAGCAGCGTGACCGAGTACCAAGAGACCCAGTACTTC. The V gene is TRBV5-4, the J gene TRBJ2-5; no reliable D call. Trimming stripped 4 bases from V and 0 bases from J, with 10 bases between. Germline lookup yields CDR1 SGHNT and CDR2 YYREEE (reference sequence). This CDR3 comprises 14 residues.

J is TRBJ1-2 and V is TRBV29-1; D ambiguous. Germline V gene sequence: CDR1 SQVTM, CDR2 ANQGSEA. The CDR3 contains 14 residues. V lost 8 bases to trimming and J lost 3 bases, with 19 bases between them. CDR3 residues: CSLRTIDTDYGYTF. The CDR3 coding sequence is TGCAGCCTCAGAACCATAGACACGGACTATGGCTACACCTTC.

The chain links TRBV15 to TRBJ2-1; D gene unclear. Germline loops: CDR1 LNHNV, CDR2 YYDKDF (reference sequence). The CDR3 consists of 17 residues. V lost 1 base to trimming and J lost 4 bases, with 17 bases between them. CDR3 in amino acids: CATSRGVSWIGYNEQFF. The CDR3 bases are TGTGCCACCAGCAGAGGGGTTTCATGGATTGGGTACAATGAGCAGTTCTTC.

This clonotype showed up just once. The chain links TRBV12-3 or TRBV12-4 to TRBJ2-1; D unclear. The V and J ends lost 7 bases and 8 bases respectively, with 15 bases between them. There are 13 residues in the CDR3. This CDR3 is CASTSLGGDEQFF. The CDR3 DNA follows: TGTGCCAGCACCTCTCTGGGTGGCGATGAGCAGTTCTTC.